Listed here are 29 T cell receptor beta chains from one sample, sequenced in a study of blood T cell repertoires in COVID-19. TCRdb's copy holds only in-frame clones and misses some; the assay was immunoSEQ multiplex PCR. The repertoire has 90,000 to 110,000 clones, roughly 82% of them found once; the top ten carry under 8%. Sample: peripheral blood. All receptors derive from a woman over 75 with active or convalescent COVID-19.

This chain joins TRBV7-6 and TRBJ2-3; TRBD1 matches at 8 bases. V shed 1 base and J 4 bases; nucleotides not matched to a gene: 4. The CDR3 totals 15 residues. Germline V gives CDR1 SGHVS, CDR2 FNYEAQ. This CDR3 is CASSLVARGPDTQYF. The CDR3 bases are TGTGCCAGCAGCTTAGTCGCCAGGGGGCCAGATACGCAGTATTTT.

The chain has TRBV14 and TRBJ2-5, with unresolved D. Germline V gene lookup returns CDR1 SGHDN and CDR2 FVKESK. The CDR3 has 14 residues. The ends were cut back, 3 bases at V and 1 base at J, with 9 bases in the middle. CDR3 residues: CASSQLWAQETQYF. The CDR3 DNA follows: TGTGCCAGCAGCCAGTTATGGGCCCAAGAGACCCAGTACTTC.

V and J are TRBV19 and TRBJ1-4, with TRBD1 matching 7 bases. J gave up 7 bases and V 4 bases, and 15 bases lay outside the gene matches. The CDR3 is 17 residues long. The germline V gene encodes CDR1 LNHDA and CDR2 SQIVND (reference sequence). CDR3 in amino acids: CASSTGTVAPSGEKLFF. CDR3 bases: TGTGCCAGTAGTACCGGGACAGTCGCCCCAAGCGGTGAAAAACTGTTTTTT.

The rearrangement joins TRBV28 to TRBJ2-7, with 7 bases identical to TRBD1. The CDR3 is 13 amino acids. J was trimmed by 0 bases and V by 10 bases; bases with no gene match: 6. Per germline, CDR1 MDHEN and CDR2 SYDVKM. DNA of the CDR3: TGTGCCACTAGGGACAGCAACTCCTACGAGCAGTACTTC. This sequence encodes CATRDSNSYEQYF.

This clone was found many times. The chain is built from TRBV10-3 and TRBJ2-1; 7 nucleotides align to TRBD1. The trim removed 3 bases at V and 6 bases at J, leaving 5 bases unmatched. Germline loops: CDR1 ENHRY, CDR2 SYGVKD. This CDR3 comprises 14 residues. The CDR3 coding sequence is TGTGCCATCAGTGAACAGGGGTCAACCAATGAGCAGTTCTTC. This codes for CAISEQGSTNEQFF.

This clone was recorded a few times. This sequence joins TRBV7-2 and TRBJ2-3; 11 nucleotides match TRBD2. V gave up 3 bases and J gave up 6 bases; unmatched junction bases: 2. Germline CDR1 and CDR2: SGHTA and FQGNSA. CDR3 length: 14 amino acids. CDR3 protein: CASSLTSGTDTQYF. The CDR3 bases are TGTGCCAGCAGCTTGACTAGCGGGACGGATACGCAGTATTTT.

The V call is TRBV6-4, the J call TRBJ2-1; TRBD2 agrees at 12 bases. The ends lost 6 bases at V and 7 bases at J; junction bases unmatched: 1. Germline assignment: CDR1 MRHNA and CDR2 SNTAGT. CDR3 length equals 13 residues. The CDR3 loop is CASRTSGRNEQFF. Here the CDR3 DNA reads TGTGCCAGCAGGACTAGCGGGAGAAATGAGCAGTTCTTC.

This sequence joins TRBV7-2 and TRBJ2-7; 10 nucleotides agree with TRBD2. V lost 2 bases to trimming and J lost 2 bases; unmatched junction nucleotides: 6. The germline V gene has CDR1 SGHTA and CDR2 FQGNSA. The CDR3 covers 16 residues. The CDR3 region has the DNA TGTGCCAGCAGCTTATCGAGCGGGAGGGTCCCCTACGAGCAGTACTTC. The encoded protein is CASSLSSGRVPYEQYF.

This chain connects TRBV27 to TRBJ2-1; TRBD2 aligns across 11 bases. The germline V gene encodes CDR1 MNHEY and CDR2 SMNVEV (reference sequence). The CDR3 has 14 residues. J lost 9 bases, V lost 8 bases, and 9 bases had no gene match. This CDR3 is CASSPGTSGREQFF. The DNA of the CDR3 is TGTGCCAGCTCCCCCGGGACTAGCGGCCGTGAGCAGTTCTTC.

The chain couples TRBV7-8 to TRBJ1-2; D unresolved. The germline V gene has CDR1 SGHVS and CDR2 FQNEAQ. V lost 5 bases and J 4 bases, leaving 17 bases between the germline ends. CDR3 size: 15 residues. The CDR3 is CASSLVVGASYGYTF. Here the CDR3 DNA reads TGTGCCAGCAGCCTGGTTGTTGGAGCCTCCTATGGCTACACCTTC.

The gene calls are TRBV6-4 and TRBJ2-3; unclear D gene. V dropped 6 bases and J dropped 9 bases, with 19 bases sitting between them. The CDR3 has 14 residues. Germline CDR1 is MRHNA and CDR2 is SNTAGT. This CDR3 reads CASSSMSSDRTQYF. The CDR3 DNA is TGTGCCAGCAGCTCTATGAGCTCCGATCGCACGCAGTATTTT.

The chain couples TRBV28 to TRBJ2-1; the match to TRBD2 covers 8 bases. J gave up 7 bases and V 5 bases, and 7 bases lay outside the gene matches. Germline V gene lookup returns CDR1 MDHEN and CDR2 SYDVKM. CDR3 length: 14 amino acids. The CDR3 is CASSPGGAQNEQFF. Here the CDR3 DNA reads TGTGCCAGCAGTCCCGGGGGGGCTCAGAATGAGCAGTTCTTC. Together with reference TRBV28 and TRBJ2-1, the CDR3 gives the full variable domain: DVKVTQSSRYLVKRTGEKVFLECVQDMDHENMFWYRQDPGLGLRLIYFSYDVKMKEKGDIPEGYSVSREKKERFSLILESASTNQTSMYLCASSPGGAQNEQFFGPGTRLTVL.

This chain connects TRBV11-2 to TRBJ2-7, with D perhaps TRBD1 (6 bases). The CDR3 has 11 amino acids. V lost 5 bases to trimming and J lost 6 bases, with 8 bases between them. The germline V gene encodes CDR1 SGHAT and CDR2 FQNNGV. The chain's CDR3 is CASSTQGEQYF. The DNA for the CDR3 is TGTGCCAGCAGCACACAGGGCGAGCAGTACTTC.

The rearrangement joins TRBV12-3 or TRBV12-4 to TRBJ2-1; D might be TRBD1 (6 bases). The CDR3 length is 11 residues. Trimming pared 2 bases from V and 15 bases from J, leaving 11 bases between. The CDR3 nucleotides are TGTGCCAGCAGTTTACAGGGGCGAGGGTTCTTC. Its translation is CASSLQGRGFF.

This chain uses TRBV15 with TRBJ2-5, with 9 bases identical to TRBD1. The CDR3 is 15 amino acids. J lost 5 bases, V lost 2 bases, and 6 bases had no gene match. The germline gives CDR1 LNHNV, CDR2 YYDKDF (reference sequence). In nucleotides, the CDR3 is TGTGCCACCAGCAGAAACCTTGGACAGGGGGAGACCCAGTACTTC. Protein product: CATSRNLGQGETQYF.

This chain connects TRBV28 to TRBJ2-5, with TRBD1 matching over 8 bases. The V gene end was trimmed by 1 base and the J gene end by 3 bases; junction bases not matched to a gene: 10. Germline V gives CDR1 MDHEN, CDR2 SYDVKM. This CDR3 is 17 amino acids long. CDR3 in DNA: TGTGCCAGCAGTTTATTAGTGACGGACAGGGAAGAAGAGACCCAGTACTTC. Translation gives CASSLLVTDREEETQYF.

The genes are TRBV7-9 and TRBJ2-2, with D maybe TRBD2 (5 bases). This CDR3 comprises 15 residues. Germline lookup yields CDR1 SEHNR and CDR2 FQNEAQ (reference sequence). V gave up 4 bases and J gave up 8 bases, with 17 bases separating them. Here the CDR3 DNA reads TGTGCCAGCAGCTCAGTAGGACTCCCTGGGGGGGAGCTGTTTTTT. Residues: CASSSVGLPGGELFF.

This chain connects TRBV20-1 to TRBJ2-1; TRBD2 matches 8 bases. Germline V gene data show CDR1 as DFQATT and CDR2 as SNEGSKA (reference sequence). The CDR3 totals 19 residues. V was pared by 3 bases and J by 4 bases, with 20 bases of the junction left unmatched. The CDR3 coding sequence is TGCAGTGCTAGTAGGGCAAGGGTACCGGGAGGGTCTATATACAATGAGCAGTTCTTC. Translated, it gives CSASRARVPGGSIYNEQFF.

J is TRBJ2-3 and V is TRBV5-6, with 9 bases fitting TRBD2. Germline-derived CDR1 and CDR2 are SGHDT and YYEEEE. The length of the CDR3 is 14 residues. V trimming: 0 bases; J trimming: 7 bases; junction bases outside the gene matches: 3. CDR3 sequence (DNA): TGTGCCAGCAGCTTGGGTGGACTAGCGCATACGCAGTATTTT. It encodes CASSLGGLAHTQYF.

The chain uses TRBV30 and TRBJ2-7, with 7 nucleotides matching TRBD2. Germline CDR1 is GTSNPN and CDR2 is SVGIG (reference sequence). The CDR3 contains 13 residues. The J segment lost 7 bases and the V segment lost 7 bases, leaving 13 bases of the junction unmatched. CDR3 coding DNA: TGTGCCTCCGAACCGGGAGGAGTGGGAGAGCAGTACTTC. Translating gives CASEPGGVGEQYF.

This sequence joins TRBV6-6 and TRBJ2-2; 10 bases map to TRBD1. Per the germline V gene, CDR1 is MNHNY and CDR2 is SVGAGI (reference sequence). J gave up 4 bases and V 5 bases, and 4 bases lay outside the gene matches. The length of the CDR3 is 15 residues. The CDR3 DNA is TGTGCCAGCAGTGGGCGGACAGGGGGCACCGGGGAGCTGTTTTTT. Amino acid sequence: CASSGRTGGTGELFF.

This clone was found once. The rearrangement uses TRBV9 and TRBJ1-6, with 10 bases aligning to TRBD1. The germline V gene has CDR1 SGDLS and CDR2 YYNGEE. The ends lost 4 bases at V and 7 bases at J; junction bases unmatched: 5. The length of the CDR3 is 15 residues. In DNA form, the CDR3 reads TGTGCCAGCAGCTCCAGGACAGGGGGGAATTCACCCCTCCACTTT. It codes for CASSSRTGGNSPLHF.

The chain links TRBV28 to TRBJ2-7; the D gene is possibly TRBD1 (7 bases). Per germline, CDR1 MDHEN and CDR2 SYDVKM. The length of the CDR3 is 15 residues. V was pared by 3 bases and J by 5 bases, with 17 bases between. CDR3 DNA: TGTGCCAGCAGTTTTTCCGGCAGGGGGGAAAACGAGCAGTACTTC. Translation gives CASSFSGRGENEQYF.

The J gene is TRBJ2-7, the V gene TRBV6-5, with TRBD1 matching over 8 bases. J lost 5 bases, V lost 5 bases, and 11 bases had no gene match. Germline lookup yields CDR1 MNHEY and CDR2 SVGAGI. The CDR3 length is 15 residues. CDR3 sequence (DNA): TGTGCCAGCAGTAACTACGGGACAGGTCCCAACGAGCAGTACTTC. Amino acids: CASSNYGTGPNEQYF.

V is TRBV14 and J is TRBJ1-3; weak D call: TRBD1 (5 bases). This CDR3 is built from 15 residues. The germline V and J ends were trimmed by 4 bases and 3 bases, with 13 bases remaining between them. In germline, CDR1 is SGHDN, CDR2 FVKESK. This chain's CDR3 is CASSPYPGVGNTIYF. The CDR3 coding sequence is TGTGCCAGCAGCCCCTATCCGGGGGTTGGAAACACCATATATTTT.

The genes are TRBV5-4 and TRBJ2-1, with 7 bases identical to TRBD1. The CDR3 extends over 15 amino acids. Germline loops: CDR1 SGHNT, CDR2 YYREEE (reference sequence). Trimming took 5 bases from V and 3 from J; bases not matched to a gene: 8. The chain's CDR3 is CASSLRGQGYNEQFF. The CDR3 DNA reads TGTGCCAGCAGTTTAAGGGGGCAAGGCTACAATGAGCAGTTCTTC.

This clone was seen only a few times. The chain is built from TRBV7-8 and TRBJ1-3, with D perhaps matching TRBD1 (6 bases). From germline, CDR1 is SGHVS and CDR2 FQNEAQ. The CDR3 totals 16 residues. With 0 bases removed from V and 1 base from J, the gap between germline ends came to 10 bases. CDR3: CASSLAPRGSGNTIYF. The CDR3 region has the DNA TGTGCCAGCAGCTTAGCGCCCAGGGGATCTGGAAACACCATATATTTT.

A few counts support this clone. J is TRBJ1-4 and V is TRBV7-9; 10 bases line up with TRBD1. V gave up 1 base and J gave up 8 bases; unmatched junction bases: 4. CDR3 length equals 15 residues. Germline CDR1 reads SEHNR; CDR2 reads FQNEAQ (reference sequence). Written as DNA, the CDR3 is TGTGCCAGCAGCTTAGGGGGACAGGGGAGAGAAAAACTGTTTTTT. It specifies CASSLGGQGREKLFF.

The rearrangement links TRBV7-3 to TRBJ2-2; 16 bases agree with TRBD2. The trim removed 2 bases at V and 1 base at J, leaving 4 bases unmatched. The germline V gene has CDR1 SGHTA and CDR2 FQGTGA. The CDR3 has 19 amino acids. The CDR3 sequence: CASSLPGLAGGMNTGELFF. In DNA form, the CDR3 reads TGTGCCAGCAGCTTACCGGGACTAGCGGGAGGGATGAACACCGGGGAGCTGTTTTTT.